What follows are 17 T cell receptor beta chains derived from one specimen sequenced in a study of T cell responses to AZD1222 COVID-19 vaccine. Profiled with immunoSEQ multiplex PCR; TCRdb holds only in-frame clones, not every one. The repertoire holds 50,000 or so clones, with approximately 80% as singletons. Source: peripheral blood, taken 28 days after the second AZD1222 dose. Receptors originate from an adult who received the AZD1222 COVID-19 vaccine.

The CDR3 bases are TGTGCCACCTCACCCGGAGGGGGTGACGAGCAGTACTTC. It specifies CATSPGGGDEQYF. The V gene is TRBV7-2, the J gene TRBJ2-7, with D perhaps assigned TRBD1 or TRBD2 (6 bases each). CDR1 and CDR2 (germline): SGHTA, FQGNSA. V was shortened by 10 bases and J by 5 bases, with 18 bases between the two germline ends. This CDR3 region has 13 residues.

The chain is built from TRBV9 and TRBJ2-3; no clear D gene. Looked up from germline, CDR1 is SGDLS and CDR2 is YYNGEE. The CDR3 runs to 17 residues. Trimming shortened V by 2 bases and J by 0 bases, and 16 bases separated the two germline ends. The CDR3 sequence: CASSVRPQPTSTDTQYF. CDR3 sequence (DNA): TGTGCCAGCAGCGTTAGACCGCAGCCAACTAGCACAGATACGCAGTATTTT.

This chain connects TRBV3-1 (or the pseudogene TRBV3-2) to TRBJ1-5, with D possibly being TRBD1 (5 bases). The germline V gene encodes CDR1 LGHDT and CDR2 YNNKEL (reference sequence). The CDR3 length is 13 residues. V lost 8 bases to trimming and J lost 6 bases, with 14 bases between them. The CDR3 DNA is TGTGCCAGCGGTCTTGGGGGATCTCAGCCCCAGCATTTT. This sequence encodes CASGLGGSQPQHF.

The chain uses TRBV5-7 and TRBJ2-7, with TRBD1 identical over 7 bases. TRBV5-7 is designated an ORF whose function remains uncertain. The CDR3 is 15 amino acids. V was clipped by 6 bases and J by 4 bases; unmatched bases: 13. Written as DNA, the CDR3 is TGTGCCAGCATCACACACCGGGACAGCTTTTACGAGCAGTACGTC. It yields the protein CASITHRDSFYEQYV.

The V call is TRBV28, the J call TRBJ1-4; TRBD1 might be the D (5 bases). Trimming removed 2 bases at V and 8 bases at J, with 9 bases between. Germline CDR1 reads MDHEN; CDR2 reads SYDVKM. The CDR3 has 13 amino acids. CDR3: CASSLGAREKLFF. In nucleotides, the CDR3 is TGTGCCAGCAGTTTAGGGGCAAGGGAAAAACTGTTTTTT.

CDR3 in DNA: TGTGCCAGCAGTTCGCCAAACACTGAAGCTTTCTTT. This encodes CASSSPNTEAFF. The chain combines TRBV7-9 with TRBJ1-1, with D uncertain. There are 12 residues in the CDR3. CDR1 is SEHNR and CDR2 is FQNEAQ in the germline V gene (reference sequence). Trimming cost V 6 bases and J 2 bases, with 7 bases left between them. Combining the CDR3 with reference TRBV7-9 and TRBJ1-1 gives the whole variable domain DTGVSQNPRHKITKRGQNVTFRCDPISEHNRLYWYRQTLGQGPEFLTYFQNEAQLEKSRLLSDRFSAERPKGSFSTLEIQRTEQGDSAMYLCASSSPNTEAFFGQGTRLTVV.

This chain connects TRBV6-5 to TRBJ2-2; possibly TRBD1 or TRBD2 for D (5 bases each). Trimming removed 8 bases at V and 0 bases at J, with 10 bases between. CDR3 length: 14 amino acids. In germline, CDR1 is MNHEY, CDR2 SVGAGI. This CDR3 reads CASFGTANTGELFF. CDR3 sequence (DNA): TGTGCCAGCTTTGGGACGGCGAACACCGGGGAGCTGTTTTTT.

The CDR3 loop reads CASRGGNYGYTF. CDR3 bases: TGTGCCAGCAGAGGCGGTAACTATGGCTACACCTTC. J is TRBJ1-2 and V is TRBV6-1; D remains unclear. This CDR3 is built from 12 residues. CDR1 MNHNS and CDR2 SASEGT come from the germline V gene. V gave up 6 bases and J gave up 1 base, with 6 bases separating them.

This clone is a singleton in its sample. The V gene is TRBV5-1, the J gene TRBJ2-1; D ambiguous. Trimming left V 2 bases short and J 0 bases short, with 6 bases between. This CDR3 comprises 14 residues. Per germline, CDR1 SGHRS and CDR2 YFSETQ. The chain's CDR3 is CASSLDTSYNEQFF. The CDR3 DNA reads TGCGCCAGCAGCTTAGACACCTCCTACAATGAGCAGTTCTTC.

The chain employs TRBV5-1 and TRBJ2-5; D ambiguous. CDR3 size: 13 residues. Germline assignment: CDR1 SGHRS and CDR2 YFSETQ. V lost 0 bases and J lost 5, with 8 bases in between. DNA of the CDR3: TGCGCCAGCAGCTTGGATAGGGCGGAGACCCAGTACTTC. Translating it yields CASSLDRAETQYF.

This chain connects TRBV2 to TRBJ1-3, with 11 bases that match TRBD1. J gave up 0 bases and V 6 bases, and 4 bases lay outside the gene matches. The CDR3 runs to 16 residues. Germline CDR1 reads SNHLY; CDR2 reads FYNNEI. As DNA, the CDR3 is TGTGCCAGCAGGGGGGACAGGGGGTTCTCTGGAAACACCATATATTTT. Translation gives CASRGDRGFSGNTIYF.

The chain links TRBV5-1 to TRBJ2-7; 10 bases are a match to TRBD2. Germline values: CDR1 SGHRS, CDR2 YFSETQ. V was clipped by 4 bases and J by 3 bases; unmatched bases: 7. This CDR3 has 15 amino acids. This CDR3 is CASSTASGSIYEQYF. The CDR3 coding sequence is TGCGCCAGCAGCACCGCTAGCGGGAGTATCTACGAGCAGTACTTC.

The V and J genes are TRBV5-4 and TRBJ2-5, with TRBD1 as a possible D gene (5 bases). CDR1 is SGHNT, CDR2 YYREEE, per germline (reference sequence). This CDR3 is built from 14 residues. Trimming removed 1 base from V and 5 bases from J, with 12 bases in between. CDR3 coding DNA: TGTGCCAGCAGCTTGCTGCAGGGCGTTGAGACCCAGTACTTC. This gives the protein CASSLLQGVETQYF.

In this sample, this clone turned up a few times. The V gene is TRBV19, the J gene TRBJ1-2; 9 bases are shared with TRBD1. The CDR3 contains 12 residues. The germline V gene encodes CDR1 LNHDA and CDR2 SQIVND (reference sequence). V was clipped by 10 bases and J by 8 bases; unmatched bases: 8. CDR3 nucleotide sequence: TGTGCCACAGAACAGGGGGCTGCCGGCTACACCTTC. This sequence encodes CATEQGAAGYTF.

The chain combines TRBV6-6 with TRBJ1-1; 8 nucleotides agree with TRBD1. The germline V gene encodes CDR1 MNHNY and CDR2 SVGAGI (reference sequence). V lost 2 bases, J lost 6 bases, and 5 bases stayed unmatched. The CDR3 sequence is 14 residues long. CDR3 nucleotides: TGTGCCAGCAGTTACGGAGCCAGGGGGCCTGAAGCTTTCTTT. This gives the protein CASSYGARGPEAFF.

The CDR3 loop reads CASSLVENEQFF. CDR3 in DNA: TGTGCCAGCAGCTTAGTGGAGAATGAGCAGTTCTTC. The V and J genes are TRBV11-2 and TRBJ2-1; D remains ambiguous. Germline V gene data show CDR1 as SGHAT and CDR2 as FQNNGV. V lost 1 base and J lost 7, with 5 bases in between. CDR3 length equals 12 residues.

In this sample, this clone turned up a few times. CDR3 protein: CASSFYGLAGGGPAKEQFF. The CDR3 nucleotides are TGTGCCAGCAGTTTTTACGGACTAGCGGGAGGGGGGCCCGCCAAAGAGCAGTTCTTC. The genes are TRBV27 and TRBJ2-1, with TRBD2 identical over 15 bases. The CDR3 is made up of 19 amino acids. Germline V CDR1 and CDR2: MNHEY, SMNVEV (reference sequence). With V trimmed by 3 bases and J by 10 bases, 16 bases remained unmatched.